What follows are 2 T cell receptor beta chains derived from one specimen sequenced in a study of shared clonotypes between healthy human individuals. Libraries were prepared by immunoSEQ multiplex PCR; TCRdb keeps only in-frame clonotypes and omits some of them. Among roughly 1,100,000 clones listed, 65% to 80% were seen once. Material: memory CD4+ T cells sorted from blood. Described subset: CD45RA-negative fraction. The receptors derive from a man aged 18 to 30 in good health.

The V call is TRBV12-5, the J call TRBJ2-4; the D gene is possibly TRBD2 (5 bases). Germline-derived CDR1 and CDR2 are LGHNT and FRNRAP. The V end lost 5 bases, the J end lost 1 base, and 12 bases lay between the germline ends. This CDR3 region has 15 residues. CDR3 bases: TGTGCTAGTGGTGCCTCCGGGAAGGCCAAAAACATTCAGTACTTC. Its protein is CASGASGKAKNIQYF.

This clone was detected only a few times. The sample has other DNA sequences that encode this CDR3 too. The chain combines TRBV7-9 with TRBJ1-2, with TRBD1 matching over 7 bases. With V trimmed by 5 bases and J by 5 bases, 2 bases remained unmatched. This CDR3 spans 12 amino acids. Germline CDR1 and CDR2: SEHNR and FQNEAQ (reference sequence). CDR3 residues: CASSPTGYGYTF. CDR3 DNA: TGTGCCAGCAGCCCGACAGGGTATGGCTACACCTTC.